Here is one T cell receptor (beta chain) with its context. V trimming: 5 bases; J trimming: 3 bases; junction bases outside the gene matches: 2. This CDR3 has 13 residues. The germline V gene encodes CDR1 PRHDT and CDR2 FYEKMQ (reference sequence). The data derive from a study of blood T cell repertoires in COVID-19. Study-wide background: Collection of acute and convalescent COVID-19 samples took place in the United States, Italy and Spain. The cDNA or gDNA used as material had been derived from T cells, B-cell-depleted T cells, or PBMCs.

Study processing details: Estimates of nucleated cell counts were drawn from the amplification of reference gene primers. Using immunoSEQ multiplex PCR, the repertoire was profiled, and TCRdb retains in-frame clones only, with some absent. V and J calls and clone size are given by that table; D and trimming were obtained from the DNA. The table has about 140,000 clones, about 80% seen once. The chain joins TRBV13 to TRBJ2-7, with TRBD1 matching 9 bases. Sequencing was carried out using peripheral blood. The receptor was derived from a woman in her sixties with acute or convalescent COVID-19. As DNA, the CDR3 is TGTGCCAGCAGCCCGGGACAGGGCTACGAGCAGTACTTC. As protein: CASSPGQGYEQYF. The full variable domain, its missing parts supplied by reference TRBV13 and TRBJ2-7, is AAGVIQSPRHLIKEKRETATLKCYPIPRHDTVYWYQQGPGQDPQFLISFYEKMQSDKGSIPDRFSAQQFSDYHSELNMSSLELGDSALYFCASSPGQGYEQYFGPGTRLTVT.